The 23 T cell receptor beta chains reported below all come from one sample, sequenced in a study of blood T cell repertoires in COVID-19. Some clones are missing from TCRdb's copy, which holds only in-frame ones; the method was immunoSEQ multiplex PCR. The data hold approximately 21,000 clones, with around 89% observed a single time. The sequenced sample consisted of peripheral blood. The source of these receptors is a man between 65 and 85 years old with active COVID-19.

V is TRBV3-1 (or the pseudogene TRBV3-2) and J is TRBJ2-7; D is possibly TRBD1 (5 bases). Germline loops: CDR1 LGHDT, CDR2 YNNKEL (reference sequence). Trimming pared 1 base from V and 3 bases from J, leaving 10 bases between. The CDR3 spans 14 residues. The CDR3 region has the DNA TGTGCCAGCAGCCAAGTGGACAAAGGCTACGAGCAGTACTTC. It is translated as CASSQVDKGYEQYF.

V usage is TRBV4-1 and J usage is TRBJ1-2; D perhaps matches TRBD1 (5 bases). The CDR3 covers 17 residues. The V end was cut by 4 bases, the J end by 0 bases, with 18 bases between. Germline lookup yields CDR1 MGHRA and CDR2 YSYEKL. The DNA of the CDR3 is TGCGCCAGCAGCCCTATGGGAGGGGCGAGCACTAACTATGGCTACACCTTC. Protein sequence: CASSPMGGASTNYGYTF.

This clone appeared a single time. The chain uses TRBV6-1 and TRBJ1-1, with TRBD1 matching 9 bases. V shed 3 bases and J 7 bases; nucleotides not matched to a gene: 9. CDR1 is MNHNS and CDR2 is SASEGT in the germline V gene. The CDR3 has 15 residues. The CDR3 loop is CASSEVGTGIGEAFF. Here the CDR3 DNA reads TGTGCCAGCAGTGAGGTCGGGACAGGGATAGGTGAAGCTTTCTTT.

The rearrangement uses TRBV10-3 and TRBJ2-5; 12 positions match TRBD1. The CDR3 has 20 residues. J was trimmed by 5 bases and V by 2 bases; bases with no gene match: 18. Germline V CDR1 and CDR2: ENHRY, SYGVKD. The CDR3 DNA reads TGTGCCATCAGTGAGGGGTCAGGGACAGGGGGCATCGTAGGGTTGGAGACCCAGTACTTC. Amino acids: CAISEGSGTGGIVGLETQYF.

The chain is built from TRBV11-3 and TRBJ2-7; TRBD1 matches 8 bases. Germline V gene lookup returns CDR1 SGHNT and CDR2 YENEEA. The CDR3 has 14 residues. The ends lost 5 bases at V and 5 bases at J; junction bases unmatched: 8. The CDR3 sequence: CASSRYRGSDEQYF. The CDR3, as DNA: TGTGCCAGCAGCCGATACAGGGGGAGCGACGAGCAGTACTTC.

The chain combines TRBV7-6 with TRBJ2-2; 8 nucleotides align to TRBD1. V shed 5 bases, J shed 3 bases, and the junction held 5 bases outside the gene matches. CDR1 and CDR2 (germline): SGHVS, FNYEAQ. The CDR3 is 15 residues long. This chain's CDR3 is CASSPQGADTGELFF. In DNA, the CDR3 is TGTGCCAGCAGCCCCCAGGGGGCCGACACCGGGGAGCTGTTTTTT.

The chain couples TRBV2 to TRBJ2-1; 7 bases agree with TRBD1. The CDR3 covers 17 residues. In germline, CDR1 is SNHLY, CDR2 FYNNEI. Trimming removed 4 bases from V and 2 bases from J; junction bases left unmatched: 11. The CDR3 coding sequence is TGTGCCAGCAGTGGAAGCCGGGACAGAAGACCCTACAATGAGCAGTTCTTC. Translated: CASSGSRDRRPYNEQFF.

This chain joins TRBV19 and TRBJ2-3; D is perhaps TRBD2 (6 bases). This CDR3 contains 14 residues. Trimming took off 6 bases at V and 1 base at J, with 11 bases between the two ends. From germline, CDR1 is LNHDA and CDR2 SQIVND (reference sequence). CDR3 nucleotide sequence: TGTGCCAGTAGCTCTAGGGAGGGCACAGATACGCAGTATTTT. It translates to CASSSREGTDTQYF.

This chain uses TRBV30 with TRBJ1-2; D unclear. This CDR3 has 12 amino acids. CDR1 and CDR2 (germline): GTSNPN, SVGIG (reference sequence). Trimming stripped 3 bases from V and 8 bases from J, with 13 bases between. The CDR3 sequence: CAWSPGVRGYTF. CDR3 DNA: TGTGCCTGGAGCCCCGGAGTACGAGGCTACACCTTC.

CDR3 region: CASSWSSPGQSNTDTQYF. For the CDR3, the DNA is TGCGCCAGCAGCTGGTCCTCTCCGGGACAGTCAAACACAGATACGCAGTATTTT. The chain couples TRBV5-1 to TRBJ2-3, with 7 bases identical to TRBD1. Unmatched junction bases numbered 15, after V lost 3 bases and J lost 2 bases. Per the germline V gene, CDR1 is SGHRS and CDR2 is YFSETQ. The CDR3 is 18 residues long.

The chain joins TRBV25-1 to TRBJ1-4, with TRBD1 as a possible D gene (5 bases). Germline V gene lookup returns CDR1 MGHDK and CDR2 SYGVNS. CDR3 size: 14 residues. Trimming took off 2 bases at V and 8 bases at J, with 12 bases between the two ends. CDR3 DNA: TGTGCCAGCAGTGAAGCGGGGGATTGGGAAAAACTGTTTTTT. This codes for CASSEAGDWEKLFF.

The rearrangement joins TRBV13 to TRBJ2-1, with 7 bases matching TRBD2. Germline values: CDR1 PRHDT, CDR2 FYEKMQ (reference sequence). The CDR3 loop spans 14 amino acids. With V trimmed by 2 bases and J by 10 bases, 8 bases remained unmatched. The CDR3 bases are TGTGCCAGCAGCTTAAGGGGAGGGAGAGACGAGCAGTTCTTC. Translation gives CASSLRGGRDEQFF.

This clone has a handful of counts. The chain uses TRBV13 and TRBJ2-1, with D possibly being TRBD2 (5 bases). Germline V gene data show CDR1 as PRHDT and CDR2 as FYEKMQ (reference sequence). The CDR3 extends over 15 amino acids. The ends were cut back, 3 bases at V and 0 bases at J, with 9 bases in the middle. CDR3 sequence: CASSFQRISYNEQFF. CDR3 nucleotides: TGTGCCAGCAGCTTCCAGCGGATCTCCTACAATGAGCAGTTCTTC.

This clone was counted only a few times. This chain uses TRBV12-5 with TRBJ1-2, with a possible D match to TRBD1 (6 bases). V lost 3 bases, J lost 8 bases, and 16 bases lay in between. Germline V lookup: CDR1 LGHNT, CDR2 FRNRAP. This CDR3 is built from 14 residues. This chain's CDR3 is CASGFSRGRRGYTF. CDR3 nucleotide sequence: TGTGCTAGTGGTTTCTCCAGGGGACGGCGGGGCTACACCTTC.

V usage is TRBV12-5 and J usage is TRBJ1-1; the D gene is possibly TRBD1 (5 bases). Trimming cost V 1 base and J 5 bases, with 11 bases left between them. CDR3 size: 14 residues. Germline assignment: CDR1 LGHNT and CDR2 FRNRAP. This CDR3 reads CASGLGQGGTEAFF. The CDR3 DNA is TGTGCTAGTGGTTTGGGGCAGGGTGGAACTGAAGCTTTCTTT.

J is TRBJ2-7 and V is TRBV10-3; a possible D gene is TRBD1 (6 bases). Deletions cut 3 bases from V and 7 bases from J, with 16 bases between. The CDR3 contains 14 residues. Germline-derived CDR1 and CDR2 are ENHRY and SYGVKD. This CDR3 reads CAISDDKQGWEQYF. The CDR3 DNA sequence: TGTGCCATCAGTGATGACAAACAGGGTTGGGAGCAGTACTTC.

The chain is built from TRBV2 and TRBJ2-3; D remains unclear. The CDR3 extends over 14 amino acids. V was trimmed by 6 bases and J by 5 bases, leaving 15 bases between them. CDR1 and CDR2 (germline): SNHLY, FYNNEI. This chain's CDR3 is CASRDLGEKDTQYF. The CDR3 nucleotides are TGTGCCAGCAGAGACCTAGGCGAGAAAGATACGCAGTATTTT.

This clone has only one observation. The chain recombines TRBV4-1 with TRBJ1-2; a possible D gene is TRBD1 (5 bases). The CDR3 contains 15 residues. Germline CDR1 MGHRA, CDR2 YSYEKL. Trimming removed 0 bases from V and 4 bases from J, with 12 bases in between. In DNA form, the CDR3 reads TGCGCCAGCAGCCAAGAAGGAGGGGCCGGCTATGGCTACACCTTC. Protein sequence: CASSQEGGAGYGYTF.

A single count supports this clone. The V and J genes are TRBV27 and TRBJ1-1, with D hard to call. Trimming pared 4 bases from V and 1 base from J, leaving 10 bases between. CDR3 length: 14 amino acids. Germline CDR1 is MNHEY and CDR2 is SMNVEV (reference sequence). CDR3 region: CASSSDIQNTEAFF. CDR3 coding DNA: TGTGCCAGCAGTTCCGACATCCAGAACACTGAAGCTTTCTTT.

The V and J genes are TRBV27 and TRBJ1-4; D not certain. There are 12 residues in the CDR3. The V and J ends lost 5 bases and 4 bases respectively, with 5 bases between them. CDR1 is MNHEY, CDR2 SMNVEV, per germline (reference sequence). CDR3 in amino acids: CASSPNNEKLFF. In DNA, the CDR3 is TGTGCCAGCAGTCCTAATAATGAAAAACTGTTTTTT.

The chain uses TRBV19 and TRBJ2-1, with D possibly matching TRBD2 (7 bases). Trimming stripped 1 base from V and 7 bases from J, with 14 bases between. The germline gives CDR1 LNHDA, CDR2 SQIVND (reference sequence). This CDR3 comprises 15 residues. The CDR3 region has the DNA TGTGCCAGTAGTATAGGTGGGGGGGCCGCGAATGAGCAGTTCTTC. Translating it yields CASSIGGGAANEQFF.

The V gene is TRBV30, the J gene TRBJ1-5; no reliable D call. The CDR3 totals 15 residues. Germline V CDR1 and CDR2: GTSNPN, SVGIG (reference sequence). V lost 3 bases, J lost 6 bases, and 18 bases lay in between. CDR3 protein: CAWRGSDGESQPQHF. Written as DNA, the CDR3 is TGTGCCTGGAGGGGCTCGGACGGGGAGAGTCAGCCCCAGCATTTT.

This sequence joins TRBV13 and TRBJ2-2; 10 bases align to TRBD1. The germline V gene encodes CDR1 PRHDT and CDR2 FYEKMQ (reference sequence). This CDR3 contains 16 residues. V trimming: 5 bases; J trimming: 7 bases; junction bases outside the gene matches: 10. CDR3 in DNA: TGTGCCAGCAGCGCAGTGGGGACAGGGGCTGACGGGGAGCTGTTTTTT. Its translation is CASSAVGTGADGELFF. Full variable domain (missing parts from reference TRBV13 and TRBJ2-2): AAGVIQSPRHLIKEKRETATLKCYPIPRHDTVYWYQQGPGQDPQFLISFYEKMQSDKGSIPDRFSAQQFSDYHSELNMSSLELGDSALYFCASSAVGTGADGELFFGEGSRLTVL.